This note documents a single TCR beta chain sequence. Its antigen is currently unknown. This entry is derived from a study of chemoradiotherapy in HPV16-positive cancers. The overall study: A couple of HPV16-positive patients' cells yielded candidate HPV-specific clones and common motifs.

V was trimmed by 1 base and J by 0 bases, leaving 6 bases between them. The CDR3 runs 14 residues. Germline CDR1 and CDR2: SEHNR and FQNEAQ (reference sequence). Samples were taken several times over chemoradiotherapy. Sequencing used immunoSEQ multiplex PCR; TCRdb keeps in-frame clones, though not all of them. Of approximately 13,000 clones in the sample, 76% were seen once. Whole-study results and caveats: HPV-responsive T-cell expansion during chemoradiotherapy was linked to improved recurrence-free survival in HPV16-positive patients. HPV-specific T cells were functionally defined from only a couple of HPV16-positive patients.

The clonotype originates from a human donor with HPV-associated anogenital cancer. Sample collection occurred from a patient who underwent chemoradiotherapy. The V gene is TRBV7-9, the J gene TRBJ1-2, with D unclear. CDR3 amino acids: CASSLVVSNYGYTF. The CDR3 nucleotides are TGTGCCAGCAGCTTAGTGGTCTCTAACTATGGCTACACCTTC.